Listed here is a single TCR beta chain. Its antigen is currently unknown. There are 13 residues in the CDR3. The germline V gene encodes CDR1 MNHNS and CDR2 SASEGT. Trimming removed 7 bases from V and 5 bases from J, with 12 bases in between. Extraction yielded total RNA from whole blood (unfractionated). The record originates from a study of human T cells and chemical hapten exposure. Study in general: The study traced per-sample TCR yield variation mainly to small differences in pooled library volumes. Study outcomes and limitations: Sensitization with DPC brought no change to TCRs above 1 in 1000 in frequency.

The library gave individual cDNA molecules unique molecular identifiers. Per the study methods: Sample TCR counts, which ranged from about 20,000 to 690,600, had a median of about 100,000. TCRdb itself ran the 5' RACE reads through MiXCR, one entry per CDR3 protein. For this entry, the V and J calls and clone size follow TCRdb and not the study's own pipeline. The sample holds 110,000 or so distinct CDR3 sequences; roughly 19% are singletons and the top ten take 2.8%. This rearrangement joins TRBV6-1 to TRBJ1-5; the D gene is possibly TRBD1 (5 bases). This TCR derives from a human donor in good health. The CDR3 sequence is CASIRDPYQPQHF. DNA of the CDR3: TGTGCCAGCATTAGGGACCCCTATCAGCCCCAGCATTTT.